This TCR beta chain was identified in a study of early T cells in non-severe SARS-CoV-2 infection. Germline V CDR1 and CDR2: SQVTM, ANQGSEA. The CDR3 is made up of 13 amino acids. Between the trimmed V and J ends, which lost 0 bases and 5 bases, there was a span of 8 bases. MiXCR, run by TCRdb on the 5' RACE reads, gives a single entry per CDR3 protein. The sample holds some 67,000 distinct CDR3 sequences; about an eighth are singletons and the top ten take around 15%. The chain uses TRBV29-1 and TRBJ2-1; D is ambiguous. The source material was whole blood. The clonotype comes from an adult who was a healthcare worker with PCR-confirmed SARS-CoV-2 infection or an uninfected control (not recorded which). CDR3 sequence reads: CSVEEVTHNEQFF. For the CDR3, the DNA is TGCAGCGTTGAAGAGGTTACCCACAATGAGCAGTTCTTC.